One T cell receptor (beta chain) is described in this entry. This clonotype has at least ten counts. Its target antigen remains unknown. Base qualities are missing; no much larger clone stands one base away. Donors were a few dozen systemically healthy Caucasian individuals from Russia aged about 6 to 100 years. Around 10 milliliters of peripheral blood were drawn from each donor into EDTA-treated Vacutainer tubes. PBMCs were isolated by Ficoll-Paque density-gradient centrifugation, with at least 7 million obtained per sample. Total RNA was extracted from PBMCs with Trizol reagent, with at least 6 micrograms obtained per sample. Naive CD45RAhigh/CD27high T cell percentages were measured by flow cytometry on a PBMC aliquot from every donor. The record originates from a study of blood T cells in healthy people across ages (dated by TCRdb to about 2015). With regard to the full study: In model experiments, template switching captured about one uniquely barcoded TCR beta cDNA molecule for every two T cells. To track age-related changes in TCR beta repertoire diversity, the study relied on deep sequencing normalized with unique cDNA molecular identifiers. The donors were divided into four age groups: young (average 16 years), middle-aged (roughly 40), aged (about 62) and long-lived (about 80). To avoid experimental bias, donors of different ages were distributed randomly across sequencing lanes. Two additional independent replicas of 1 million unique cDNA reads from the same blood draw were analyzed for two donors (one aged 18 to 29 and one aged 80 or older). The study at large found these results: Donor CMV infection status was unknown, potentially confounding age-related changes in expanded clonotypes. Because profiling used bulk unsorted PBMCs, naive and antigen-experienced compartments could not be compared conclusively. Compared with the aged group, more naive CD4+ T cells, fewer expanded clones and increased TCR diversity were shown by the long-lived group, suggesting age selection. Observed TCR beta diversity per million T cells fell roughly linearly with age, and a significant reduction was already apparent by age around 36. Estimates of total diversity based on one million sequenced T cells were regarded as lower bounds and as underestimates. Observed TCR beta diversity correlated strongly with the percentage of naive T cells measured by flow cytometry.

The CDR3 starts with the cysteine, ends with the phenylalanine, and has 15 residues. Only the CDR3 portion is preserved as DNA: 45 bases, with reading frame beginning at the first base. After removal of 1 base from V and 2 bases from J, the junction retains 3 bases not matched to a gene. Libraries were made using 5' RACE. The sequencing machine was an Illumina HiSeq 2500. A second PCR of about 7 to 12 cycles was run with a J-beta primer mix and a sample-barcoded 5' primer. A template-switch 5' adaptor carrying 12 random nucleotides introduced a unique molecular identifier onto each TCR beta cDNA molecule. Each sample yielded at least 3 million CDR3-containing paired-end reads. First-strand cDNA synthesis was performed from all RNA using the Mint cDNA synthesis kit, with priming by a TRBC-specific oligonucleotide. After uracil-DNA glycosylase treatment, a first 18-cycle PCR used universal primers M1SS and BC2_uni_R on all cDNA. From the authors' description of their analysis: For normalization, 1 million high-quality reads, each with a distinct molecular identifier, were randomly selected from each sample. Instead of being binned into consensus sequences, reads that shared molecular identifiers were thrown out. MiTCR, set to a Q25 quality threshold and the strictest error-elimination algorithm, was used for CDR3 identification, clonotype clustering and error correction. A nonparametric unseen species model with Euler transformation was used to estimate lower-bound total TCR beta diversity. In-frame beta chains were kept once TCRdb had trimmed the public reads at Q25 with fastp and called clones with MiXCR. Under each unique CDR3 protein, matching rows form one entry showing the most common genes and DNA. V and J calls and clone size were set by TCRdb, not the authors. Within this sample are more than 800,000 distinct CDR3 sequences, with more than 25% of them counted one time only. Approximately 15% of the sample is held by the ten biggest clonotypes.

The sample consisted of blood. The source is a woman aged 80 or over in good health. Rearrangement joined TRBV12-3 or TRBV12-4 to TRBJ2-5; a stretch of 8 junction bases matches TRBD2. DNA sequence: TGTGCCAGCAGTTTAGTGCGGGGGGTTCAAGAGACCCAGTACTTC. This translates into CASSLVRGVQETQYF.